The 17 T cell receptor beta chains below all came from one sample that was sequenced in a study of cytomegalovirus exposure and HLA in healthy donors. PCR employed 60 Vbeta and 13 Jbeta primers. Profiled with immunoSEQ multiplex PCR; TCRdb holds only in-frame clones, not every one. The data contain about 200,000 clones, around 70% of them singletons. Input material: PBMCs. All receptors derive from a man in his forties or fifties in good health and CMV-seropositive.

The rearrangement joins TRBV15 to TRBJ1-5; D ambiguous. From germline, CDR1 is LNHNV and CDR2 YYDKDF (reference sequence). Trimming took off 0 bases at V and 0 bases at J, with 9 bases between the two ends. The CDR3 is 16 amino acids. The DNA for the CDR3 is TGTGCCACCAGCAGAGATCTCGCAGGTAGCAATCAGCCCCAGCATTTT. This gives the protein CATSRDLAGSNQPQHF. Full variable domain (missing parts from reference TRBV15 and TRBJ1-5): DAMVIQNPRYQVTQFGKPVTLSCSQTLNHNVMYWYQQKSSQAPKLLFHYYDKDFNNEADTPDNFQSRRPNTSFCFLDIRSPGLGDTAMYLCATSRDLAGSNQPQHFGDGTRLSIL.

The V call is TRBV5-5, the J call TRBJ1-1; the D is unclear. Trimming removed 1 base at V and 0 bases at J, with 7 bases between. Germline CDR1 is SGHKS and CDR2 is YYEKEE (reference sequence). The length of the CDR3 is 14 residues. The CDR3 DNA follows: TGTGCCAGCAGCTTGCAACTTATGAACACTGAAGCTTTCTTT. The encoded protein is CASSLQLMNTEAFF.

The V call is TRBV6-1, the J call TRBJ2-7; D is possibly TRBD1 (5 bases). The CDR3 runs 12 residues. V lost 8 bases and J lost 0, with 8 bases in between. The germline V gene encodes CDR1 MNHNS and CDR2 SASEGT. For the CDR3, the DNA is TGTGCCAGCGCCAGGGACTCCTACGAGCAGTACTTC. It encodes CASARDSYEQYF.

This clone came up a few times. The chain has TRBV6-6 and TRBJ1-6; 9 bases agree with TRBD1. V lost 1 base and J lost 10; bases outside the gene matches: 5. The CDR3 is 15 amino acids. CDR1 is MNHNY and CDR2 is SVGAGI in the germline V gene (reference sequence). The CDR3 spells CASSYLDRGGSPLHF. DNA of the CDR3: TGTGCCAGCAGTTACTTGGACAGGGGAGGCTCACCCCTCCACTTT.

This clone came up a few times. The chain links TRBV28 to TRBJ1-6; 7 nucleotides agree with TRBD1. V gave up 3 bases and J gave up 18 bases; unmatched junction bases: 11. This CDR3 is 13 amino acids long. Germline CDR1 MDHEN, CDR2 SYDVKM. CDR3 nucleotides: TGTGCCAGCAGTTTGTATTACGGACAGGTAGCCCACTTT. It codes for CASSLYYGQVAHF.

This clone was counted only a few times. This sequence joins TRBV7-3 and TRBJ2-5; maybe TRBD1 (7 bases). In germline, CDR1 is SGHTA, CDR2 FQGTGA. The germline V and J ends were trimmed by 5 bases and 4 bases, with 17 bases remaining between them. The CDR3 spans 15 residues. CDR3 in amino acids: CASSPQGGLRETQYF. CDR3 sequence (DNA): TGTGCCAGCAGCCCCCAGGGGGGCCTTAGAGAGACCCAGTACTTC.

The chain carries TRBV29-1 and TRBJ1-2; unclear D gene. Per germline, CDR1 SQVTM and CDR2 ANQGSEA. V shed 3 bases and J shed 2 bases, with 4 bases lying between them. This CDR3 spans 11 amino acids. The CDR3: CSVDQNYGYTF. The DNA for the CDR3 is TGCAGCGTTGACCAGAACTATGGCTACACCTTC.

This rearrangement joins TRBV27 to TRBJ2-3, with a possible D match to TRBD1 (8 bases). V was cut by 6 bases and J by 12 bases, with 31 bases left in between. Germline CDR1 and CDR2: MNHEY and SMNVEV (reference sequence). This CDR3 region has 17 residues. The CDR3 region has the DNA TGTGCCAGCAGCACCCCAGGGGGCAGGGGACTATGGGGTCTCCAGTATTTT. Amino acid sequence: CASSTPGGRGLWGLQYF.

The sample holds one count of this clone. V and J are TRBV11-2 and TRBJ1-1, with 9 bases identical to TRBD1. The CDR3 runs to 16 residues. The V gene end was trimmed by 5 bases and the J gene end by 3 bases; junction bases not matched to a gene: 10. The germline V gene has CDR1 SGHAT and CDR2 FQNNGV. The DNA for the CDR3 is TGTGCCAGCAGCCTAGGCGGGGACAGGGAGGACACTGAAGCTTTCTTT. Its protein product is CASSLGGDREDTEAFF.

Written as DNA, the CDR3 is TGTGCCAGCAGTGAAGGGGTGAGCGTGTATGTGGTGGTGGAGACCCAGTACTTC. Translating gives CASSEGVSVYVVVETQYF. V usage is TRBV6-1 and J usage is TRBJ2-5; D not certain. Deletions cut 1 base from V and 5 bases from J, with 23 bases between. Germline CDR1 and CDR2: MNHNS and SASEGT. The CDR3 spans 18 residues.

This clone has just one count. Sequence at one end of the junction differs from germline and may be a read error. The genes are TRBV7-9 and TRBJ2-5, with a weak D call TRBD2 (6 bases). The CDR3 length is 16 residues. The germline gives CDR1 SEHNR, CDR2 FQNEAQ (reference sequence). DNA for the CDR3: TGTTCCAGCAGCTTATTCCGGGGAGGAGAGACCGAGACCCAGTACTTC. Protein product: CSSSLFRGGETETQYF.

The chain links TRBV6-1 to TRBJ2-1; TRBD1 is a possible D gene (5 bases). This CDR3 spans 14 amino acids. Germline lookup yields CDR1 MNHNS and CDR2 SASEGT. Between the trimmed V and J ends, which lost 10 bases and 3 bases, there was a span of 16 bases. The CDR3 sequence is CATSLSGNYNEQFF. In DNA, the CDR3 is TGTGCCACCAGCTTATCAGGGAACTACAATGAGCAGTTCTTC.

CDR3 residues: CASSRGINSEQYF. In nucleotides, the CDR3 is TGTGCCAGCAGTCGGGGAATCAACTCCGAGCAGTACTTC. This chain links TRBV27 with TRBJ2-7; tentative D call: TRBD2 (5 bases). The CDR3 is 13 residues long. The V end lost 5 bases, the J end lost 6 bases, and 14 bases lay between the germline ends. Germline V gives CDR1 MNHEY, CDR2 SMNVEV (reference sequence).

The chain couples TRBV19 to TRBJ1-5, with unresolved D. The CDR3 runs to 15 residues. Germline CDR1 reads LNHDA; CDR2 reads SQIVND (reference sequence). The germline V and J ends were trimmed by 6 bases and 5 bases, with 17 bases remaining between them. CDR3 in DNA: TGTGCCAGTAGCCTCACGAGGATCGCGGATCAGCCCCAGCATTTT. Its translation: CASSLTRIADQPQHF.

This clone was observed a handful of times. The chain combines TRBV5-1 with TRBJ2-3; D is unclear. Deletions cut 7 bases from V and 0 bases from J, with 6 bases between. Germline V lookup: CDR1 SGHRS, CDR2 YFSETQ. This CDR3 is 12 amino acids long. The DNA for the CDR3 is TGCGCCAGCCGGGTTAGCACAGATACGCAGTATTTT. This gives the protein CASRVSTDTQYF.

The gene calls are TRBV7-2 and TRBJ2-5; 9 positions agree with TRBD2. The germline V gene has CDR1 SGHTA and CDR2 FQGNSA. CDR3 length: 17 residues. Trimming removed 6 bases from V and 9 bases from J; junction bases left unmatched: 20. The chain's CDR3 is CASRPGAGGGAREAQYF. CDR3 in DNA: TGTGCCAGCAGACCCGGGGCGGGCGGGGGGGCTCGGGAGGCCCAGTACTTC.

The rearrangement links TRBV7-9 to TRBJ1-2, with D hard to call. The germline V and J ends were trimmed by 5 bases and 3 bases, with 19 bases remaining between them. Germline assignment: CDR1 SEHNR and CDR2 FQNEAQ (reference sequence). The CDR3 is made up of 16 amino acids. This chain's CDR3 is CASSPVRGELDYGYTF. The DNA of the CDR3 is TGTGCCAGCAGCCCTGTCCGGGGTGAGCTTGACTATGGCTACACCTTC.